This T cell receptor (beta chain) appears in the sequencing data of a study of PD-1 blockade in classical Hodgkin lymphoma. Overall study findings and caveats: As was reported, newly diagnosed patients showed lower baseline TCR diversity than healthy donors did. Nothing has yet pinned down what causes the repertoire differences, possibly disease activity or prior therapy. Baseline diversity in complete responders resembled that of newly diagnosed patients. By C4D1, diversity of CD4+ TCRs had risen significantly, whereas that of CD8+ TCRs had not.

No patient escaped relapse after autologous stem cell transplantation, and brentuximab vedotin exposure varied. Magnetic negative selection, applied to thawed PBMCs, was used to isolate the CD8+ T cells. Comment on this clone: Antigen unknown.

Trimming stripped 6 bases from V and 3 bases from J, with 16 bases between. The CDR3 length is 15 residues. Germline CDR1 is SGHAT and CDR2 is FQNNGV. Method: immunoSEQ multiplex PCR; TCRdb's copy keeps in-frame clones and lacks some. The repertoire holds more than 7,000 clones, with about 86% as singletons. The sample in question was CD8+ T cells from blood, obtained at baseline. This TCR came from a human donor with classical Hodgkin lymphoma. This chain links TRBV11-2 with TRBJ2-3; no firm D call. CDR3 protein: CASSPFWPPTDTQYF. The CDR3, as DNA: TGTGCCAGCAGTCCCTTTTGGCCGCCGACAGATACGCAGTATTTT.